Listed below are T cell receptor beta chains from one sample, sequenced in a study of T cells after posttransplantation cyclophosphamide. Sequenced by immunoSEQ multiplex PCR; TCRdb stores in-frame clones only, minus some. The table includes 20,000 or so clones, about nine tenths detected once. Here the sequenced sample was PBMCs, taken after allogeneic stem cell transplant with posttransplant cyclophosphamide. These receptors all stem from a female patient aged 30 to 45 who received an allogeneic stem cell transplant from an unrelated donor, was CMV-positive, and had no GVHD. Among the T cells, some may be from the graft donor. Both conserved end residues are part of each CDR3. Each record gives: clone size, V gene, D gene, J gene, CDR3 DNA, CDR3 protein. A D gene is named only where the DNA matches it firmly. Clone size appears in some rows only: once, few, many, or a class for an expanded clone.

>-|TRBV30|TRBD1|TRBJ1-6
TGTGCCTGGAGTGCTACAGGGGCACCCCTCCACTTT
CAWSATGAPLHF
>-|TRBV7-2|TRBD2|TRBJ2-1
TGTGCCAGCAGATTTACTAGCGGGCCACTCAATGAGCAGTTCTTC
CASRFTSGPLNEQFF
>-|TRBV21-1|-|TRBJ1-2
TGTGCCAGCACGCATGGGGGGACCACTAACTATGGCTACACCTTC
CASTHGGTTNYGYTF
>-|TRBV5-4|-|TRBJ2-3
TGTGCCAGCAGCTTGATTGAGGGTTTCGGCACAGATACGCAGTATTTT
CASSLIEGFGTDTQYF
>-|TRBV5-1|-|TRBJ2-2
TGCGCCAGCAGCTTGGTGGCTAGAGTCACCGGGGAGCTGTTTTTT
CASSLVARVTGELFF
>-|TRBV19|-|TRBJ1-3
TGTGCCAGTAGTATAGCGGAGGGGACTCGTGGAAACACCATATATTTT
CASSIAEGTRGNTIYF
>-|TRBV15|TRBD1|TRBJ1-2
TGTGCCACCAGCCCCAGGGGGCCTAACTATGGCTACACCTTC
CATSPRGPNYGYTF
>-|TRBV4-2|-|TRBJ2-7
TGTGCCAGCAGCGCCGGAGATCCCTCCTACGAGCAGTACTTC
CASSAGDPSYEQYF
>once|TRBV5-1|-|TRBJ1-3
TGCGCCAGCAGCTTGGAGCAGGGGAACACCATATATTTT
CASSLEQGNTIYF
>-|TRBV2|TRBD2|TRBJ2-3
TGTGCCAGCACAGGTACTAGCGGGGTAACCACAGATACGCAGTATTTT
CASTGTSGVTTDTQYF
>-|TRBV5-8|-|TRBJ2-6
TGTGCCAGCAGCCCCAGGACAGCCCTACACTCTGGGGCCAACGTCCTGACTTTC
CASSPRTALHSGANVLTF
>-|TRBV5-8|-|TRBJ1-2
TGTGCCAGCATGGCAGGGATAGACTATGGCTACACCTTC
CASMAGIDYGYTF
>-|TRBV5-1|TRBD2|TRBJ2-7
TGCGCCAGCAGCCGGGAGGGGGGGACAATATCCTACGAGCAGTACTTC
CASSREGGTISYEQYF
>-|TRBV10-1|-|TRBJ2-2
TGCGCCAGCAGTGCTGGGGCCAGGGAGCTGTTTTTT
CASSAGARELFF
>-|TRBV11-2|-|TRBJ1-4
TGTGCCAGCCTCCGGGACGGAGGGCGAAAACTGTTTTTT
CASLRDGGRKLFF
>-|TRBV28|-|TRBJ1-6
TGTGCCAGCAGTTCCCCCGGGGGGCAATCACCCCTCCACTTT
CASSSPGGQSPLHF
>-|TRBV18|TRBD1|TRBJ2-5
TGTGCCAGCTCCCTGGGACAGGGAGGGAAGAGGGCCCAGTACTTC
CASSLGQGGKRAQYF
>-|TRBV4-1|-|TRBJ1-4
TGCGCCAGCAGCCAAGTGAGGAACTGGTCAAATGAAAAACTGTTTTTT
CASSQVRNWSNEKLFF
>few|TRBV6-4|-|TRBJ2-5
TGTGCCAGCAGTGACTTGGGTCGACGGAGATTCCAAGAGACCCAGTACTTC
CASSDLGRRRFQETQYF
>once|TRBV29-1|TRBD1|TRBJ1-2
TGCAGCGTTCGCGCTGACAGGGACTTTAACTATGGCTACACCTTC
CSVRADRDFNYGYTF
>-|TRBV4-1|-|TRBJ1-5
TGCGCCAGCAGCCAACTAACCGCAGGGGCGGGGGGCAATCAGCCCCAGCATTTT
CASSQLTAGAGGNQPQHF
>-|TRBV4-1|-|TRBJ1-1
TGCGCCGGCAGCCAAGATAAGGCCCCGGGCACTGAAGCTTTCTTT
CAGSQDKAPGTEAFF
>-|TRBV30|TRBD1|TRBJ1-5
TGTGCCTGGAGTGTGGGACAGGCGACGGGGATGCCCCAGCATTTT
CAWSVGQATGMPQHF
>few|TRBV7-9|TRBD1|TRBJ2-7
TGTGCCAGCAGCAAAGACGCCGGGACAGCGTACGAGCAGTACTTC
CASSKDAGTAYEQYF
>-|TRBV5-1|TRBD1|TRBJ1-2
TGCGCCAGCAGCTTGGCCTCAGGGGGCGCGAATGGCTACACCTTC
CASSLASGGANGYTF
>-|TRBV9|TRBD2|TRBJ2-1
TGTGCCAGCGCGACTAGCGGGGGGGTCCACAATGAGCAGTTCTTC
CASATSGGVHNEQFF
>-|TRBV4-3|TRBD2|TRBJ2-3
TGCGCCAGCAGCCAAGAGGGGCTAGCGGGGGCGGCAGATACGCAGTATTTT
CASSQEGLAGAADTQYF
>-|TRBV2|-|TRBJ2-4
TGTGCCACCATGCCTAACGTGGTGGCCAAAAACATTCAGTACTTC
CATMPNVVAKNIQYF
>-|TRBV5-1|TRBD1|TRBJ1-6
TGCGCCAGCAGCTTACCCCCGGGACAGGGTACCTCACCCCTCCACTTT
CASSLPPGQGTSPLHF
>once|TRBV13|TRBD1|TRBJ1-2
TGTGCCAGCAGCCGAGGACAGGGTAACTATGGCTACACCTTC
CASSRGQGNYGYTF
>-|TRBV6-5|TRBD2|TRBJ2-1
TGTGCCAGCAGTTTCGGGGGGGATAGTGAGCAGTTCTTC
CASSFGGDSEQFF
>-|TRBV5-8|-|TRBJ1-5
TGTGCCAGCAGCTTGGCCCGGTCGGATCAGCCCCAGCATTTT
CASSLARSDQPQHF
>-|TRBV28|TRBD2|TRBJ2-5
TGTGCCAGCAGTCCATCAGGGACTAGCGGGCGGGAGACCCAGTACTTC
CASSPSGTSGRETQYF
>-|TRBV4-2|-|TRBJ2-7
TGTGCCAGCAGCCAAGAAAGTACGAGCGTCGAGCAGTACTTC
CASSQESTSVEQYF
>-|TRBV6-1|-|TRBJ2-5
TGTGCCAGCAGTGAAGCGACAGGGCGGGGAGAGACCCAGTACTTC
CASSEATGRGETQYF
>-|TRBV14|-|TRBJ2-3
TGTGCCAGCAGCCAAGATCTAGCAGATACGCAGTATTTT
CASSQDLADTQYF
>-|TRBV11-3|TRBD1|TRBJ1-1
TGTGCCAGCAGCTTAGGACAGGGGAACACTGAAGCTTTCTTT
CASSLGQGNTEAFF
>-|TRBV10-2|TRBD1|TRBJ1-2
TGCGCCAGCAGTGGGCCGGGACAGGGGGCGCGGGGCTACACCTTC
CASSGPGQGARGYTF
>medium-sized|TRBV28|-|TRBJ2-7
TGTGCCAGCAGTTCCCTCGAGGTTCTAAGGTCCTACGAGCAGTACTTC
CASSSLEVLRSYEQYF
>-|TRBV27|-|TRBJ2-3
TGTGCCAGCAGCAGGGCAGGGGGGGATACGCAGTATTTT
CASSRAGGDTQYF
>-|TRBV9|-|TRBJ2-3
TGTGCCAGCAGCGTAGGTGGACAGTCCACAGATACGCAGTATTTT
CASSVGGQSTDTQYF
>-|TRBV27|-|TRBJ1-6
TGTGCCAGCAGTTTCAAGGGGTTTAATTCACCCCTCCACTTT
CASSFKGFNSPLHF
>-|TRBV5-6|-|TRBJ1-6
TGTGCCAGCAGCGAGGACAGAAATTCACCCCTCCACTTT
CASSEDRNSPLHF
>-|TRBV27|-|TRBJ2-7
TGTGCCAGCAAGTCCTTGAGCTCCTACGAGCAGTACTTC
CASKSLSSYEQYF
>-|TRBV27|TRBD2|TRBJ2-7
TGTGCCAGCATAGAGTACTGGGGGGGCTACGAGCAGTACTTC
CASIEYWGGYEQYF
>-|TRBV5-1|-|TRBJ1-2
TGCGCCAGCAGCTTGGCCCCGCAAGGAGCCGTAGACTATGGCTACACCTTC
CASSLAPQGAVDYGYTF
>-|TRBV2|TRBD1|TRBJ1-1
TGTGCCAGCAGGGTAGGACAGGGGGCGTCGTACACTGAAGCTTTCTTT
CASRVGQGASYTEAFF
>-|TRBV29-1|TRBD1|TRBJ1-2
TGCAGCGTTGGGGACAGGGGGCCCCCAGGGGATGGCTACACCTTC
CSVGDRGPPGDGYTF
>-|TRBV9|TRBD1|TRBJ1-1
TGTGCCAGCAGCTCCCGGACAGGGGACACTGAAGCTTTCTTT
CASSSRTGDTEAFF
>once|TRBV6-4|TRBD1|TRBJ2-6
TGTGCCAGCAGTAAAACCGGGACAGGGGCCCGTGGGGCCAACGTCCTGACTTTC
CASSKTGTGARGANVLTF
>-|TRBV6-1|TRBD2|TRBJ2-2
TGTGCCAGCAGTGCCGGACTAGCGGGGGGGACGAACACCGGGGAGCTGTTTTTT
CASSAGLAGGTNTGELFF
>-|TRBV11-2|-|TRBJ2-3
TGTGCCAGCAGCTTAATCTTTTCGGGGGATACGCAGTATTTT
CASSLIFSGDTQYF
>-|TRBV7-3|TRBD1|TRBJ2-1
TGTGCCAGCAGCTCGGACAGGGGAGGGTACAATGAGCAGTTCTTC
CASSSDRGGYNEQFF
>-|TRBV19|TRBD1|TRBJ1-5
TGTGCCAGCTCGGACAGGGTCCATCAGCCCCAGCATTTT
CASSDRVHQPQHF